This T cell receptor beta chain was observed in a study of blood T cells in healthy people across ages. About the study: When template switching was applied, about one barcoded beta molecule was captured per two T cells. Study-level points and caveats: It was held that the diversity estimates obtained from one million T cells were underestimates. There was a strong correlation between TCR beta diversity and naive T cell percentage. Significant beta diversity loss was already apparent by age about 39, declining roughly linearly.

V lost 6 bases and J lost 3, with 8 bases in between. Per the germline V gene, CDR1 is DFQATT and CDR2 is SNEGSKA (reference sequence). The CDR3 loop spans 11 amino acids. As concerns this clonotype: Its matching antigen is unknown.

Primed by a sample-barcoded 5' primer and a J-beta primer mix, a second PCR proceeded for about 6 to 11 cycles. Using its own MiXCR run on the 5' RACE reads, TCRdb lists one record per CDR3 protein. The repertoire holds hundreds of thousands of distinct CDR3 sequences, with 40% to 50% as singletons. The chain combines TRBV20-1 with TRBJ2-5, with D possibly being TRBD2 (5 bases). The sequenced material came from blood. The clonotype comes from an elderly man in good health. Written as DNA, the CDR3 is TGCAGTGCCCCGCGGGAAGAGACCCAGTACTTC. This translates into CSAPREETQYF.